Listed below are T cell receptor beta chains from one sample, sequenced in a study of T-cell reconstitution after alpha-beta-depleted transplantation in children. TCRdb used MiXCR to reprocess the PCR reads, holding one entry per CDR3 protein. The data contain about 440,000 distinct CDR3 sequences, approximately 41% of them seen just once; the ten biggest clones take up around 29%. Sequencing was performed on PBMCs, taken before TCRalphabeta/CD19-depleted stem cell transplant. The origin of the receptors is a girl aged 2-10 years with aplastic anemia, due to receive a stem cell transplant. CDR3s include the opening cysteine and the closing phenylalanine or tryptophan. A D gene is named only where the DNA matches it firmly. Some rows have no size entry. The others give once, few or many, or a class for an expanded clone.

cdr3_length: 13; d_call: TRBD1; j_call: TRBJ2-1; clone_size: many; v_call: TRBV20-1; cdr3_aa: CSSRGSSYNEQFF; cdr3_nt: TGCAGTAGCAGGGGGAGCTCCTACAATGAGCAGTTCTTC
cdr3_length: 17; d_call: .; j_call: TRBJ2-1; clone_size: .; v_call: TRBV15; cdr3_aa: CATSRPTDRDFYNEQFF; cdr3_nt: TGTGCCACCAGCAGACCTACTGACAGAGATTTCTACAATGAGCAGTTCTTC
cdr3_length: 16; d_call: TRBD2; j_call: TRBJ2-7; clone_size: .; v_call: TRBV7-6; cdr3_aa: CASSPRLAGTDYEQYF; cdr3_nt: TGTGCCAGCAGCCCCCGACTAGCGGGGACCGATTACGAGCAGTACTTC
cdr3_length: 15; d_call: .; j_call: TRBJ2-5; clone_size: .; v_call: TRBV5-1; cdr3_aa: CASSLGTVRTETQYF; cdr3_nt: TGCGCCAGCAGCTTGGGGACGGTGAGGACTGAGACCCAGTACTTC
cdr3_length: 14; d_call: .; j_call: TRBJ2-7; clone_size: .; v_call: TRBV12-3/TRBV12-4; cdr3_aa: CASSTGVGRYEQYF; cdr3_nt: TGTGCCAGCAGTACAGGGGTGGGGAGGTACGAGCAGTACTTC
cdr3_length: 19; d_call: .; j_call: TRBJ2-5; clone_size: .; v_call: TRBV21-1; cdr3_aa: CASSNGDEASGKDQETQYF; cdr3_nt: TGTGCCAGCAGCAATGGGGACGAAGCTAGCGGGAAGGATCAAGAGACCCAGTACTTC
cdr3_length: 15; d_call: .; j_call: TRBJ1-2; clone_size: .; v_call: TRBV6-1; cdr3_aa: CATGGVFGSLYGYTF; cdr3_nt: TGTGCCACGGGGGGTGTCTTTGGGTCTCTCTATGGCTACACCTTC
cdr3_length: 15; d_call: .; j_call: TRBJ2-5; clone_size: .; v_call: TRBV27; cdr3_aa: CASSFGGQSGETQYF; cdr3_nt: TGTGCCAGCAGTTTTGGTGGACAGTCCGGAGAGACCCAGTACTTC
cdr3_length: 16; d_call: .; j_call: TRBJ2-3; clone_size: .; v_call: TRBV27; cdr3_aa: CASSLWAASSTDTQYF; cdr3_nt: TGTGCCAGCAGTTTATGGGCAGCCTCTAGCACAGATACGCAGTATTTT
cdr3_length: 15; d_call: TRBD1; j_call: TRBJ1-1; clone_size: many; v_call: TRBV6-1; cdr3_aa: CASSLQTGGNTEAFF; cdr3_nt: TGTGCCAGCAGTCTTCAGACAGGGGGAAACACTGAAGCTTTCTTT
cdr3_length: 15; d_call: .; j_call: TRBJ2-4; clone_size: .; v_call: TRBV12-3/TRBV12-4; cdr3_aa: CASRGTGAGKNIQYF; cdr3_nt: TGTGCCAGCAGGGGGACGGGGGCAGGGAAAAACATTCAGTACTTC
cdr3_length: 15; d_call: TRBD1; j_call: TRBJ2-7; clone_size: few; v_call: TRBV7-9; cdr3_aa: CASSPEETGIYEQYF; cdr3_nt: TGTGCCAGCAGCCCAGAGGAGACAGGGATCTACGAGCAGTACTTC
cdr3_length: 14; d_call: TRBD2; j_call: TRBJ2-3; clone_size: few; v_call: TRBV3-1; cdr3_aa: CASSQDPGLAAQYF; cdr3_nt: TGTGCCAGCAGCCAAGATCCAGGACTAGCGGCGCAGTATTTT
cdr3_length: 13; d_call: .; j_call: TRBJ1-2; clone_size: many; v_call: TRBV3-1; cdr3_aa: CASSQPENYGYTF; cdr3_nt: TGTGCCAGCAGCCAACCAGAAAACTATGGCTACACCTTC
cdr3_length: 16; d_call: TRBD2; j_call: TRBJ2-2; clone_size: few; v_call: TRBV5-8; cdr3_aa: CASSSGLAWNTGELFF; cdr3_nt: TGTGCCAGCAGCTCGGGACTAGCGTGGAACACCGGGGAGCTGTTTTTT
cdr3_length: 19; d_call: TRBD2; j_call: TRBJ2-1; clone_size: .; v_call: TRBV12-3/TRBV12-4; cdr3_aa: CASSSTPGLAGAAYNEQFF; cdr3_nt: TGTGCCAGCAGTTCGACCCCGGGACTAGCGGGAGCAGCCTACAATGAGCAGTTCTTC